A single sample is the source of the 9 T cell receptor beta chains below, sequenced in a study of technical replicates of blood from several donors. Only in-frame clones appear in the TCRdb table, and some are missing; sequencing was by immunoSEQ multiplex PCR. Found here are 60,000 to 70,000 clones, about 98% of them singletons; the top ten hold roughly 0.17%. The sample consisted of T cells isolated from PBMCs. These TCRs come from a human donor in good health.

V and J are TRBV13 and TRBJ2-3; no firm D call. The CDR3 extends over 11 amino acids. V was clipped by 5 bases and J by 6 bases, with 6 bases between them. CDR1 and CDR2 (germline): PRHDT, FYEKMQ (reference sequence). CDR3 region: CASSPSDTQYF. The CDR3 DNA reads TGTGCCAGCAGCCCCTCCGATACGCAGTATTTT.

The rearrangement joins TRBV5-1 to TRBJ1-1, with a tentative D call TRBD1 (5 bases). CDR3 length equals 18 residues. Germline CDR1 is SGHRS and CDR2 is YFSETQ. Trimming removed 0 bases from V and 0 bases from J, with 18 bases in between. The CDR3 coding sequence is TGCGCCAGCAGCTTGGAAGGGTGGGGGGTCTCGATGAACACTGAAGCTTTCTTT. Encoded protein: CASSLEGWGVSMNTEAFF.

This clone appeared a single time. CDR3 amino acids: CSARSVSEQYF. The CDR3 DNA reads as TGCAGTGCTAGATCTGTCAGCGAGCAGTACTTC. The chain is built from TRBV20-1 and TRBJ2-7, with unresolved D. Germline CDR1 is DFQATT and CDR2 is SNEGSKA (reference sequence). V lost 2 bases and J lost 6, with 8 bases in between. The CDR3 loop spans 11 amino acids.

The chain couples TRBV19 to TRBJ2-7, with 7 bases fitting TRBD2. This CDR3 has 14 amino acids. Trimming at V came to 5 bases and at J to 1 base, leaving 5 bases not matched to a gene. Germline CDR1 reads LNHDA; CDR2 reads SQIVND (reference sequence). The CDR3 is CASSPSGLSYEQYF. CDR3 bases: TGTGCCAGTAGTCCTAGCGGACTTTCCTACGAGCAGTACTTC.

The chain is built from TRBV4-1 and TRBJ1-1; 8 bases map to TRBD1. The germline gives CDR1 MGHRA, CDR2 YSYEKL. The CDR3 has 18 residues. With 3 bases clipped from V and 6 bases from J, the junction kept 18 bases outside the gene matches. The DNA for the CDR3 is TGCGCCAGCAGCCATGCTACCGGGATCTTCAGGGGGCGCGCTGAAGCTTTCTTT. Residues: CASSHATGIFRGRAEAFF.

The rearrangement uses TRBV5-4 and TRBJ1-3; perhaps TRBD1 as D (6 bases). The CDR3 sequence is 15 residues long. Deletions cut 0 bases from V and 4 bases from J, with 11 bases between. Germline V gene data show CDR1 as SGHNT and CDR2 as YYREEE (reference sequence). In nucleotides, the CDR3 is TGTGCCAGCAGCTTGGGGGGGCTGGTCGGAAACACCATATATTTT. This sequence encodes CASSLGGLVGNTIYF.

J is TRBJ1-1 and V is TRBV7-3; D is undetermined. Germline CDR1 SGHTA, CDR2 FQGTGA. V lost 0 bases to trimming and J lost 11 bases, with 7 bases between them. The CDR3 has 11 amino acids. The CDR3 loop is CASSLTNRAFF. CDR3 nucleotide sequence: TGTGCCAGCAGCTTAACGAACCGGGCTTTCTTT.

The count of this clone is one. V usage is TRBV19 and J usage is TRBJ2-1; the D is unclear. Germline CDR1 and CDR2: LNHDA and SQIVND (reference sequence). V dropped 1 base and J dropped 4 bases, with 11 bases sitting between them. CDR3 length equals 15 residues. CDR3 in amino acids: CASSIVFEEYNEQFF. The CDR3 nucleotides are TGTGCCAGTAGTATAGTCTTTGAGGAATACAATGAGCAGTTCTTC. Supplemented by reference TRBV19 and TRBJ2-1, the full variable domain reads DGGITQSPKYLFRKEGQNVTLSCEQNLNHDAMYWYRQDPGQGLRLIYYSQIVNDFQKGDIAEGYSVSREKKESFPLTVTSAQKNPTAFYLCASSIVFEEYNEQFFGPGTRLTVL.

The chain links TRBV10-2 to TRBJ2-1; D may be TRBD2 (5 bases). Looked up from germline, CDR1 is WSHSY and CDR2 is SAAADI. The ends were cut back, 6 bases at V and 0 bases at J, with 12 bases in the middle. CDR3 length: 15 amino acids. The CDR3 DNA reads as TGCGCCAGCAGCCACATCGAGGGCTCCTACAATGAGCAGTTCTTC. This codes for CASSHIEGSYNEQFF.